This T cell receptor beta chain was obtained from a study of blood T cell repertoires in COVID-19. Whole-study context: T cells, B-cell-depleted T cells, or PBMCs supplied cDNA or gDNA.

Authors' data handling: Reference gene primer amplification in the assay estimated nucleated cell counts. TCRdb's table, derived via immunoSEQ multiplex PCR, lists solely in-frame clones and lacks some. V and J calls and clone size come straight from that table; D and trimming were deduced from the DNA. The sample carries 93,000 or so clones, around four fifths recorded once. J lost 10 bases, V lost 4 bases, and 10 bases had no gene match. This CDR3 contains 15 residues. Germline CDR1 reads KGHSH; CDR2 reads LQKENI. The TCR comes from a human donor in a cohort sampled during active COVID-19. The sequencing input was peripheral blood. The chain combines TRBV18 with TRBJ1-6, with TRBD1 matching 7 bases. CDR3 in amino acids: CASSQSSGTESPLHF. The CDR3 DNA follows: TGTGCCAGCTCACAATCGTCAGGGACAGAATCACCCCTCCACTTT.